The clone carrying this TCR beta chain is a singleton in its sample. Its antigen is still unknown. V gave up 1 base and J gave up 7 bases, with 13 bases separating them. The length of the CDR3 is 14 residues. Germline V gene sequence: CDR1 SGHAT, CDR2 FQNNGV. The method was immunoSEQ multiplex PCR; TCRdb's version includes in-frame clones alone and lacks a portion of them. The sample has over 250,000 clones, approximately 86% seen once. The data were obtained in a study of cytomegalovirus exposure and HLA in healthy donors. Study-level findings and limits: Cytomegalovirus status, reportedly, was diagnosed with high specificity and sensitivity by the classifier.

From the 120-subject validation cohort, which was separate from the approximately 700-subject first cohort, the donors were drawn. V usage is TRBV11-2 and J usage is TRBJ1-2; D perhaps matches TRBD1 (5 bases). The sequencing input was PBMCs. The source is a woman between 18 and 30 years old in good health and CMV-seronegative. CDR3: CASSLVRGKSGYTF. CDR3 DNA: TGTGCCAGCAGCTTAGTGCGGGGGAAGAGTGGCTACACCTTC.